The clone carrying this TCR beta chain occurred a few times. In the source study's methods: Using reference gene primer amplification, nucleated cell counts were estimated. Assay used: immunoSEQ multiplex PCR; TCRdb lists only in-frame clones, some missing. The V and J calls and clone size were taken over from that table, and D and trimming were inferred from the DNA. In the table there are some 200,000 clones, more than 75% of which are singletons. With V trimmed by 2 bases and J by 9 bases, 12 bases remained unmatched. The CDR3 has 15 amino acids. From germline, CDR1 is MGHRA and CDR2 YSYEKL. This sample was taken from a study of blood T cell repertoires in COVID-19. Study at large: COVID-19 samples collected from the United States, Italy and Spain covered acute and convalescent phases. PBMCs, B-cell-depleted T cells, or T cells provided the cDNA or gDNA that made up the material.

Specimen: peripheral blood. This clonotype was sampled from a man between 65 and 85 years old with acute or convalescent COVID-19. The chain recombines TRBV4-1 with TRBJ1-1; TRBD1 agrees at 7 bases. The CDR3 coding sequence is TGCGCCAGCAGCCAACTCCTTGACAGGGATCGGAAAGCTTTCTTT. It specifies CASSQLLDRDRKAFF.